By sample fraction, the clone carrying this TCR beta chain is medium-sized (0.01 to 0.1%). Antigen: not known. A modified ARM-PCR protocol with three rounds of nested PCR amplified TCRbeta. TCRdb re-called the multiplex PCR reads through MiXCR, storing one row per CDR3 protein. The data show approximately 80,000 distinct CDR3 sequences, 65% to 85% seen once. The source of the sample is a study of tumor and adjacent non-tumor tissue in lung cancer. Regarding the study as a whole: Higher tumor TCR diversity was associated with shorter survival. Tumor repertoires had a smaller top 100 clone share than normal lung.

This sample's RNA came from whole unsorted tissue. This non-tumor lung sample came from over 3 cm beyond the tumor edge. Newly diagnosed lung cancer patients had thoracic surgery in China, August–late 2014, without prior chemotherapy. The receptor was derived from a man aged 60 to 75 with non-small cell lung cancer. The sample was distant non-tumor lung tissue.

CDR3 DNA: TGTGCCAGTTCCGGGTCCGCGCCCCGGACCCAGTACTTC. Protein sequence: CASSGSAPRTQYF. V usage is TRBV11-3 and J usage is TRBJ2-5; D is ambiguous. V was shortened by 9 bases and J by 7 bases, with 18 bases between the two germline ends. The CDR3 is 13 amino acids. Germline V gene sequence: CDR1 SGHNT, CDR2 YENEEA.